This TCR beta chain derives from a study of beta chain features in type 1 diabetes. The entirety of the isolated RNA underwent reverse transcription, so expressed TCRB transcripts were sequenced. Clones were sequenced by immunoSEQ multiplex PCR, and TCRdb holds only the in-frame ones, with some missing. Altogether around 430,000 clones are present, 30% being singletons, with the ten largest covering 0.06% to 0.07%. Study-level findings and limits: Type 1 diabetes patients had fewer VDJ junction insertions and more deletions.

This clone was seen only a few times. Its specificity is not known. The receptor was isolated from a man aged 18 to 30 in good health. Sequencing was done on a sample of naive CD4+ T cells from blood.

CDR3 nucleotides: TGTGCCAGCATGCGGCAGGGAACAGGGGGCAACTATGGCTACACCTTC. The encoded protein is CASMRQGTGGNYGYTF. The V call is TRBV9, the J call TRBJ1-2; 9 bases fit TRBD1. V dropped 6 bases and J dropped 2; count of bases not matched to a gene: 11. The length of the CDR3 is 16 residues. The V gene's germline CDR1 is SGDLS and CDR2 YYNGEE.